The 21 T cell receptor beta chains listed next were all sequenced from one sample in a study of PD-1 blockade in classical Hodgkin lymphoma. Patients all relapsed after autologous stem cell transplantation, and there was variation in brentuximab vedotin exposure. The repertoire was sequenced with immunoSEQ multiplex PCR; TCRdb's copy has only in-frame clones and lacks some. The repertoire has about 100,000 clones, nearly 90% of them found once; the top ten carry 15% to 20%. Sequenced here: peripheral blood mononuclear cells (PBMCs), sampled before the second cycle of nivolumab. These receptors were taken from a human donor with classical Hodgkin lymphoma.

The chain links TRBV15 to TRBJ1-2; 7 bases fit TRBD1. There are 15 residues in the CDR3. Germline loops: CDR1 LNHNV, CDR2 YYDKDF (reference sequence). V dropped 3 bases and J dropped 3; count of bases not matched to a gene: 7. CDR3 sequence (DNA): TGTGCCACCAGCAGGGACTTCGACAGGGACTATGGCTACACCTTC. Its protein is CATSRDFDRDYGYTF.

The chain carries TRBV12-5 and TRBJ1-5, with 7 bases aligning to TRBD1. Germline CDR1 and CDR2: LGHNT and FRNRAP. The CDR3 length is 16 residues. With V trimmed by 8 bases and J by 0 bases, 10 bases remained unmatched. The CDR3 loop reads CASLRTGQDSNQPQHF. CDR3 coding DNA: TGTGCTAGTTTGCGAACCGGACAGGATAGCAATCAGCCCCAGCATTTT. Looking up the rest from reference TRBV12-5 and TRBJ1-5 gives the full variable domain: DARVTQTPRHKVTEMGQEVTMRCQPILGHNTVFWYRQTMMQGLELLAYFRNRAPLDDSGMPKDRFSAEMPDATLATLKIQPSEPRDSAVYFCASLRTGQDSNQPQHFGDGTRLSIL.

The chain employs TRBV27 and TRBJ1-1; D unresolved. In germline, CDR1 is MNHEY, CDR2 SMNVEV (reference sequence). This CDR3 contains 12 residues. V dropped 4 bases and J dropped 3 bases, with 6 bases sitting between them. CDR3 in amino acids: CASSYVDTEAFF. The CDR3 region has the DNA TGTGCCAGCAGTTACGTGGACACTGAAGCTTTCTTT.

This rearrangement joins TRBV27 to TRBJ1-1; 7 bases line up with TRBD1. The CDR3 runs to 13 residues. Germline CDR1 is MNHEY and CDR2 is SMNVEV (reference sequence). The V gene end was trimmed by 6 bases and the J gene end by 4 bases; junction bases not matched to a gene: 5. The DNA for the CDR3 is TGTGCCAGCAGCCAACAGGGGCGCACTGAAGCTTTCTTT. Translating it yields CASSQQGRTEAFF.

The chain combines TRBV20-1 with TRBJ1-1, with D unresolved. V lost 4 bases and J lost 0, with 3 bases in between. CDR3 size: 11 residues. Germline lookup yields CDR1 DFQATT and CDR2 SNEGSKA (reference sequence). As DNA, the CDR3 is TGCAGTGCTATGATGAACACTGAAGCTTTCTTT. It specifies CSAMMNTEAFF.

V and J are TRBV4-2 and TRBJ2-2, with TRBD2 matching 8 bases. This CDR3 spans 17 amino acids. Germline loops: CDR1 LGHNA, CDR2 YNFKEQ. With 1 base clipped from V and 9 bases from J, the junction kept 13 bases outside the gene matches. The CDR3 DNA is TGTGCCAGCAGCCAAGCCCGGGGGGGTAGCGGGATTCGGGAGCTGTTTTTT. This translates into CASSQARGGSGIRELFF.

This clone showed up many times. J is TRBJ2-7 and V is TRBV27; D not resolved. The germline V gene encodes CDR1 MNHEY and CDR2 SMNVEV (reference sequence). There are 13 residues in the CDR3. Trimming removed 2 bases at V and 0 bases at J, with 5 bases between. CDR3 nucleotides: TGTGCCAGCAGTTTAGACCCCTCCTACGAGCAGTACTTC. It translates to CASSLDPSYEQYF.

The chain carries TRBV28 and TRBJ1-4; D unclear. V lost 2 bases to trimming and J lost 6 bases, with 13 bases between them. This CDR3 is 15 amino acids long. Germline assignment: CDR1 MDHEN and CDR2 SYDVKM. CDR3 DNA sequence: TGTGCCAGCAGTTTAGAAGGGTGGAAGTATGAAAAACTGTTTTTT. This gives the protein CASSLEGWKYEKLFF.

The rearrangement uses TRBV5-4 and TRBJ2-5, with D perhaps assigned TRBD1 or TRBD2 (5 bases each). The ends were cut back, 4 bases at V and 1 base at J, with 11 bases in the middle. The CDR3 runs 14 residues. Germline CDR1 and CDR2: SGHNT and YYREEE (reference sequence). Here the CDR3 DNA reads TGTGCCAGCAGCAAAGGGACGCTCCAAGAGACCCAGTACTTC. As protein: CASSKGTLQETQYF.

This clone occurred a few times. The J gene is TRBJ2-7, the V gene TRBV7-2, with a weak D call TRBD1 (6 bases). V gave up 1 base and J gave up 3 bases, with 13 bases separating them. Germline CDR1 and CDR2: SGHTA and FQGNSA. This CDR3 spans 15 amino acids. CDR3 loop: CASSLGGQGFYEQYF. The CDR3 coding sequence is TGTGCCAGCAGCTTAGGAGGTCAGGGGTTCTACGAGCAGTACTTC. Drawing the rest from reference TRBV7-2 and TRBJ2-7, the complete variable domain is GAGVSQSPSNKVTEKGKDVELRCDPISGHTALYWYRQSLGQGLEFLIYFQGNSAPDKSGLPSDRFSAERTGGSVSTLTIQRTQQEDSAVYLCASSLGGQGFYEQYFGPGTRLTVT.

The V and J genes are TRBV28 and TRBJ1-2, with D perhaps TRBD1 (6 bases). CDR3 length equals 13 residues. Germline CDR1 MDHEN, CDR2 SYDVKM. V was trimmed by 10 bases and J by 8 bases, leaving 20 bases between them. The CDR3 sequence: CATSVGGGRGYTF. The CDR3 DNA sequence: TGTGCCACCTCAGTGGGGGGCGGGCGAGGCTACACCTTC.

This chain joins TRBV30 and TRBJ2-7; TRBD2 matches 7 bases. This CDR3 region has 15 residues. Trimming removed 0 bases from V and 0 bases from J; junction bases left unmatched: 5. CDR1 GTSNPN and CDR2 SVGIG come from the germline V gene (reference sequence). The CDR3 DNA is TGTGCCTGGAGTGTTCTGGGGGGGATCTCCTACGAGCAGTACTTC. It codes for CAWSVLGGISYEQYF.

The chain combines TRBV9 with TRBJ2-5, with 8 nucleotides matching TRBD2. Germline V gene sequence: CDR1 SGDLS, CDR2 YYNGEE. CDR3 length: 16 residues. The trim removed 0 bases at V and 2 bases at J, leaving 6 bases unmatched. CDR3 coding DNA: TGTGCCAGCAGCGTAGGGACGGGAGGGAAACAAGAGACCCAGTACTTC. Protein product: CASSVGTGGKQETQYF.

The chain carries TRBV25-1 and TRBJ1-3, with no clear D. The germline gives CDR1 MGHDK, CDR2 SYGVNS. Trimming left V 1 base short and J 4 bases short, with 5 bases between. CDR3 size: 13 residues. Here the CDR3 reads CASSEWMGNTIYF. The CDR3 DNA sequence: TGTGCCAGCAGTGAATGGATGGGAAACACCATATATTTT.

This chain uses TRBV19 with TRBJ2-1; possibly TRBD1 for D (6 bases). Germline loops: CDR1 LNHDA, CDR2 SQIVND (reference sequence). The CDR3 consists of 15 residues. Trimming pared 1 base from V and 3 bases from J, leaving 10 bases between. CDR3 coding DNA: TGTGCCAGTAGTATAGGGCAGGGGTTCTACAATGAGCAGTTCTTC. It yields the protein CASSIGQGFYNEQFF.

This clone is a singleton in its sample. This chain connects TRBV30 to TRBJ2-1; TRBD2 matches at 8 bases. The CDR3 has 15 residues. Germline values: CDR1 GTSNPN, CDR2 SVGIG (reference sequence). V trimming: 4 bases; J trimming: 2 bases; junction bases outside the gene matches: 7. CDR3 sequence: CAWTRGSGAYNEQFF. As DNA, the CDR3 is TGTGCCTGGACCCGGGGTAGCGGGGCCTACAATGAGCAGTTCTTC.

J is TRBJ1-3 and V is TRBV2; the D is unclear. Between the trimmed V and J ends, which lost 6 bases and 4 bases, there was a span of 7 bases. Germline V gene data show CDR1 as SNHLY and CDR2 as FYNNEI. The length of the CDR3 is 12 residues. CDR3 protein: CASRPTGNTIYF. In nucleotides, the CDR3 is TGTGCCAGCAGGCCGACAGGAAACACCATATATTTT.

The gene calls are TRBV29-1 and TRBJ2-3; D call uncertain. V shed 7 bases and J shed 0 bases, with 5 bases lying between them. From germline, CDR1 is SQVTM and CDR2 ANQGSEA. The CDR3 totals 11 residues. CDR3 in DNA: TGCAGCGCGACTAGCACAGATACGCAGTATTTT. It yields the protein CSATSTDTQYF.

As regards this clone: Different DNA sequences within this sample yield the same CDR3. The chain carries TRBV7-9 and TRBJ2-3; D uncertain. The germline gives CDR1 SEHNR, CDR2 FQNEAQ (reference sequence). CDR3 length: 12 residues. Deletions cut 5 bases from V and 0 bases from J, with 3 bases between. Here the CDR3 reads CASSLSTDTQYF. The CDR3, as DNA: TGTGCCAGCAGCCTAAGCACAGATACGCAGTATTTT.

This clone has a handful of counts. V gene TRBV10-3 combines with J gene TRBJ2-5; D possibly corresponds to TRBD2 (6 bases). This CDR3 contains 13 residues. Deletions cut 4 bases from V and 3 bases from J, with 9 bases between. Germline lookup yields CDR1 ENHRY and CDR2 SYGVKD. This chain's CDR3 is CAISAGLKETQYF. The DNA for the CDR3 is TGTGCCATCAGTGCGGGACTGAAAGAGACCCAGTACTTC.

The chain is built from TRBV25-1 and TRBJ2-3; D uncertain. Between the trimmed V and J ends, which lost 4 bases and 2 bases, there was a span of 13 bases. The CDR3 covers 15 residues. Per the germline V gene, CDR1 is MGHDK and CDR2 is SYGVNS. In DNA form, the CDR3 reads TGTGCCAGCAGTGCCTCGGCAGCCCTCACAGATACGCAGTATTTT. Translated: CASSASAALTDTQYF.